The TCR beta chain under discussion was sequenced for a study of shared clonotypes between healthy human individuals. Findings of the study overall: The study found lower generation probabilities in non-shared clonotypes than in those shared by all four donors. Larger estimated richness was generally recorded for naive subsets relative to memory subsets.

Repertoires were generated with immunoSEQ multiplex PCR, while TCRdb's copy carries only in-frame clones and drops some. The sample has approximately 340,000 clones; around 79% are singletons. In this sample, this clone turned up once. Its antigen remains unknown. Trimming removed 2 bases from V and 4 bases from J, with 11 bases in between. The germline V gene encodes CDR1 SGHTA and CDR2 FQGNSA. This CDR3 region has 15 residues. Donors comprised healthy HIV-negative adults lacking recent acute infections or vaccinations. Nashville, Tennessee was home to all donors, each a Caucasian adult. The sequence was collected from a man between 25 and 39 years old in good health. The source material was memory CD4+ T cells sorted from blood. This sample's subset: CD45RA-negative fraction. The chain links TRBV7-2 to TRBJ2-2; D is perhaps TRBD2 (5 bases). CDR3 coding DNA: TGTGCCAGCAGCTTAAGACTTAGCGCCACCGGGGAGCTGTTTTTT. It codes for CASSLRLSATGELFF.